The rows below give T cell receptor beta chains drawn from one sample of a study of identical twins. In TCRdb, the 5' RACE reads were re-called with MiXCR into one record per CDR3 protein. The sample has about 470,000 distinct CDR3 sequences, roughly 24% seen once. This sample was shared with a second study, whose subject was T cells expressing NK-cell markers.

The sequencing input was CD4+ T cells sorted from blood. Receptors originate from a woman between 18 and 29 years old in good health. Both conserved end residues are part of each CDR3. D genes are given only for firm matches. Expanded clones are given a class, and other clones once, few, many or no size at all.

TRBD2	TRBV5-6	TRBJ2-7	few	CASSLVGGGIYEQYF	TGTGCCAGCAGCTTGGTAGGCGGGGGGATCTACGAGCAGTACTTC
.	TRBV10-3	TRBJ1-5	few	CAIRAGVGNQPQHF	TGTGCCATCAGGGCAGGGGTGGGCAATCAGCCCCAGCATTTT
.	TRBV5-6	TRBJ2-7	.	CASSLGRRVAYEQYF	TGTGCCAGCAGCTTGGGACGGAGGGTAGCCTACGAGCAGTACTTC
.	TRBV12-3/TRBV12-4	TRBJ2-7	.	CASSLDRRERGHSYEQYF	TGTGCCAGCAGCTTAGATCGGCGAGAGAGGGGCCACTCCTACGAGCAGTACTTC
TRBD2	TRBV4-2	TRBJ2-2	.	CASSQDRTSGDTGELFF	TGTGCCAGCAGCCAAGATAGGACTAGCGGGGACACCGGGGAGCTGTTTTTT
.	TRBV7-3	TRBJ2-5	.	CASSPARDETQYF	TGTGCCAGCAGCCCAGCCCGGGACGAGACCCAGTACTTC
.	TRBV5-1	TRBJ2-2	.	CASNLQGTPDTGELFF	TGCGCCAGCAATTTACAGGGAACCCCTGACACCGGGGAGCTGTTTTTT
.	TRBV6-6	TRBJ2-3	.	CGATTSTDTQYF	TGTGGGGCTACCACTAGCACAGATACGCAGTATTTT
.	TRBV5-1	TRBJ2-1	.	CASSLTGDIYNEQFF	TGCGCCAGCAGCTTGACCGGGGATATCTACAATGAGCAGTTCTTC
.	TRBV20-1	TRBJ2-3	.	CSGAGNGGADTQYF	TGCAGTGGGGCGGGCAATGGGGGCGCAGATACGCAGTATTTT
.	TRBV24-1	TRBJ2-2	.	CATSDPRFEELFF	TGTGCCACCAGTGATCCCCGATTTGAGGAGCTGTTTTTT
.	TRBV11-2	TRBJ2-3	.	CASTPWERQNRDTQYF	TGTGCCAGCACCCCCTGGGAGCGTCAAAATCGCGATACGCAGTATTTT
TRBD2	TRBV11-2	TRBJ2-5	.	CASSLVLAGTAGQETQYF	TGTGCCAGCAGCCTTGTACTAGCGGGAACCGCCGGGCAAGAGACCCAGTACTTC
TRBD1	TRBV5-1	TRBJ2-6	few	CASSSISGGVGLSSGANVLTF	TGCGCCAGCAGCTCGATTTCAGGGGGTGTCGGTCTATCCTCTGGGGCCAACGTCCTGACTTTC
TRBD2	TRBV5-1	TRBJ2-5	few	CASSGLLGGGAQETQYF	TGCGCCAGCAGCGGACTCCTTGGCGGGGGGGCCCAAGAGACCCAGTACTTC
TRBD2	TRBV7-6	TRBJ2-5	few	CASSLQPSGSGETQYF	TGTGCCAGCAGCTTACAACCTAGCGGGAGTGGAGAGACCCAGTACTTC
.	TRBV5-1	TRBJ1-1	few	CASSLLGDSNTEAFF	TGCGCCAGCAGCTTGTTGGGGGACTCAAACACTGAAGCTTTCTTT
.	TRBV7-6	TRBJ2-1	.	CASSSLRERDEQFF	TGTGCCAGCAGCTCCCTACGGGAGAGGGATGAGCAGTTCTTC
.	TRBV5-1	TRBJ2-7	.	CASSISGTRSYEQYF	TGCGCCAGCAGTATCTCTGGGACTCGCTCGTACGAGCAGTACTTC
.	TRBV5-1	TRBJ2-3	few	CASSLYTDTQYF	TGTGCCAGCAGCTTATACACAGATACGCAGTATTTT
.	TRBV7-3	TRBJ2-1	once	CASSPSLGGKFF	TGTGCCAGCAGCCCCTCCCTTGGGGGGAAGTTCTTC
.	TRBV12-3/TRBV12-4	TRBJ1-6	.	CASQRGNSPLHF	TGTGCCAGCCAACGGGGCAATTCACCCCTCCACTTT
.	TRBV29-1	TRBJ2-2	.	CSALGQMNTGELFF	TGCAGCGCTCTCGGGCAGATGAACACCGGGGAGCTGTTTTTT
TRBD1	TRBV27	TRBJ1-4	.	CASSPRQGRNEKLFF	TGTGCCAGCAGTCCCCGACAGGGGCGTAATGAAAAACTGTTTTTT
.	TRBV6-4	TRBJ2-2	.	CASSPTLTTGELFF	TGTGCCAGCAGTCCTACATTGACCACCGGGGAGCTGTTTTTT
TRBD2	TRBV24-1	TRBJ2-3	.	CATSESGLARDTQYF	TGTGCCACCAGTGAATCCGGACTAGCGAGGGATACGCAGTATTTT
TRBD1	TRBV6-5	TRBJ1-2	few	CASSYSGGTGDYGYTF	TGTGCCAGCAGTTACTCCGGTGGGACAGGGGATTATGGCTACACCTTC
.	TRBV3-1	TRBJ2-1	few	CASSQATLGEQFF	TGTGCCAGCAGCCAAGCAACGCTCGGTGAGCAGTTCTTC
.	TRBV20-1	TRBJ2-7	.	CSAFRDYEQYF	TGCAGTGCTTTCAGGGATTACGAGCAGTACTTC
.	TRBV7-9	TRBJ2-5	.	CASSFSKARETQYF	TGTGCCAGCAGCTTCTCGAAGGCTCGAGAGACCCAGTACTTC
.	TRBV12-3/TRBV12-4	TRBJ1-4	.	CASSQSQGREKLFF	TGTGCCAGCAGTCAATCTCAGGGGAGAGAAAAACTGTTTTTT
.	TRBV5-1	TRBJ1-1	few	CASSQDYNTEAFF	TGCGCCAGCAGTCAAGACTATAACACTGAAGCTTTCTTT
.	TRBV27	TRBJ1-2	.	CASSWKISYGYTF	TGTGCCAGCAGTTGGAAAATCTCCTATGGCTACACCTTC
.	TRBV19	TRBJ2-3	.	CASSINGGRTDTQYF	TGTGCCAGTAGTATTAACGGGGGGCGCACAGATACGCAGTATTTT
.	TRBV6-1	TRBJ2-5	few	CASRLASTEVETQYF	TGTGCCAGCAGGCTAGCCTCCACAGAGGTGGAGACCCAGTACTTC
.	TRBV15	TRBJ1-2	.	CATSRDVERGYGYTF	TGTGCCACCAGCAGAGATGTGGAGAGGGGGTATGGCTACACCTTC
TRBD1	TRBV11-2	TRBJ2-7	.	CASSLSSPPGQSSYEQYF	TGTGCCAGCAGCTTATCTAGCCCCCCGGGACAGAGCTCCTACGAGCAGTACTTC
TRBD2	TRBV20-1	TRBJ2-7	.	CSAPRRLAGEQYF	TGCAGTGCTCCACGGAGACTAGCGGGAGAGCAGTACTTC
.	TRBV20-1	TRBJ2-3	few	CSGVGKRRDTQYF	TGCAGTGGGGTAGGGAAGAGAAGAGATACGCAGTATTTT
.	TRBV12-3/TRBV12-4	TRBJ2-1	many	CASSLHRNGEQFF	TGTGCCAGCAGTCTACACCGGAATGGTGAGCAGTTCTTC
TRBD1	TRBV12-3/TRBV12-4	TRBJ1-1	few	CASIVDRAPEAFF	TGTGCCAGCATCGTAGACAGGGCTCCTGAAGCTTTCTTT
.	TRBV20-1	TRBJ2-3	few	CSARVIKRGFTDTQYF	TGCAGTGCTAGAGTAATAAAACGGGGCTTCACAGATACGCAGTATTTT